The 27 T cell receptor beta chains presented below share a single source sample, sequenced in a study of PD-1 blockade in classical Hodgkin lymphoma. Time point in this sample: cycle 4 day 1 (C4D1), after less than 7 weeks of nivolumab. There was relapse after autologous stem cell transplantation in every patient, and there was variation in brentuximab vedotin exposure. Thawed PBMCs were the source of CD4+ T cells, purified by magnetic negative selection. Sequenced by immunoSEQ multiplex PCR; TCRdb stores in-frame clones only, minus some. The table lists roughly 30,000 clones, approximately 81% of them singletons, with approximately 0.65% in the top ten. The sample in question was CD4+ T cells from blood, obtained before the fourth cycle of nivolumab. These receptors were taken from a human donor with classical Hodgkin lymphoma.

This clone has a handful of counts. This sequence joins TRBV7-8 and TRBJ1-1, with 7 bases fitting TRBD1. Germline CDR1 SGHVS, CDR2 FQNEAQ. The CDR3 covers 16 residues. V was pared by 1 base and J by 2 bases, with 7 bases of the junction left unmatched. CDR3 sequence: CASSLDDRARNTEAFF. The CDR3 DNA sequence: TGTGCCAGCAGCTTAGACGACAGGGCGCGTAACACTGAAGCTTTCTTT.

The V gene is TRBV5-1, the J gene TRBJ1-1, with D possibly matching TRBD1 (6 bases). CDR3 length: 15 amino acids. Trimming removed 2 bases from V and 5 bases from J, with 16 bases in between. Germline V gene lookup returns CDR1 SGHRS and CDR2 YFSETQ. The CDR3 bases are TGCGCCAGCAGCTTTAACGCCCCAGGGGTAACTGAAGCTTTCTTT. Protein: CASSFNAPGVTEAFF.

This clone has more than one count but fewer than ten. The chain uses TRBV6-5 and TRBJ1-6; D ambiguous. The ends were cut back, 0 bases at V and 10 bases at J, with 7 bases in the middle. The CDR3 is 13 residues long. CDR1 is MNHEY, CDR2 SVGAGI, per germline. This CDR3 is CASSYSIVSPLHF. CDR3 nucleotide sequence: TGTGCCAGCAGTTACTCGATCGTATCACCCCTCCACTTT.

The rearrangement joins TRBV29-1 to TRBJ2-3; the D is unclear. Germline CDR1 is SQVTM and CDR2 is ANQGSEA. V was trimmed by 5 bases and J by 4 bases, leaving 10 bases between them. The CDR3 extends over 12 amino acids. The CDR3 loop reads CSVSRAADTQYF. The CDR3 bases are TGCAGCGTTTCTAGGGCGGCAGATACGCAGTATTTT.

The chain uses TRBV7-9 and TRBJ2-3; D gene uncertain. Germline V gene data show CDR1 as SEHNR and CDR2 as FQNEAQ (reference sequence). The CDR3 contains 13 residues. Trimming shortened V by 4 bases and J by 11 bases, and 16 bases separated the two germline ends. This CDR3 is CASSSDDGSRQYF. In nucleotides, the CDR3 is TGTGCCAGCAGCTCAGACGATGGAAGTAGGCAGTATTTT.

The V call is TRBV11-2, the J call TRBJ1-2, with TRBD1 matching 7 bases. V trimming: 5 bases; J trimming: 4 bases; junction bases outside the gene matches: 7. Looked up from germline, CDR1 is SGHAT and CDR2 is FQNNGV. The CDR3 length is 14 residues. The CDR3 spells CASSPRTGPYGYTF. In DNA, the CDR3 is TGTGCCAGCAGCCCCAGGACAGGACCCTATGGCTACACCTTC. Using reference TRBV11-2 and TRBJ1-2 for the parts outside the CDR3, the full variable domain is EAGVAQSPRYKIIEKRQSVAFWCNPISGHATLYWYQQILGQGPKLLIQFQNNGVVDDSQLPKDRFSAERLKGVDSTLKIQPAKLEDSAVYLCASSPRTGPYGYTFGSGTRLTVV.

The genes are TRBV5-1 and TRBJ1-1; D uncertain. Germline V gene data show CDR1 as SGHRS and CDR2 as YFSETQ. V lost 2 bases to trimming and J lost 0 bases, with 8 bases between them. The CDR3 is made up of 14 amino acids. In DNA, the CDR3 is TGCGCCAGCAGCTTAAACGTATTGAACACTGAAGCTTTCTTT. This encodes CASSLNVLNTEAFF.

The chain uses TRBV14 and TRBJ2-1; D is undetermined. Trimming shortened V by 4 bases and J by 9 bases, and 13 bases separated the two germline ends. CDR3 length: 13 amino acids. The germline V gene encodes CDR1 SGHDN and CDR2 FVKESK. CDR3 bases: TGTGCCAGCAGCCGCACGGAAATGAGTGAGCAGTTCTTC. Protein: CASSRTEMSEQFF.

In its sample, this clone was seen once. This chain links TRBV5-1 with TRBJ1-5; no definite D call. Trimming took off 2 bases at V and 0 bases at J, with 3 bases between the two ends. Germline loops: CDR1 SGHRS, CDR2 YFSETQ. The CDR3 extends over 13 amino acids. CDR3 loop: CASSFSSNQPQHF. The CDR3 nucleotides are TGCGCCAGCAGCTTTAGTAGCAATCAGCCCCAGCATTTT.

CDR3: CASGATPGVTEAFF. Here the CDR3 DNA reads TGTGCTAGTGGTGCAACTCCAGGGGTTACTGAAGCTTTCTTT. This sequence joins TRBV12-5 and TRBJ1-1; D possibly corresponds to TRBD1 (6 bases). The V gene lost 5 bases and the J gene lost 5 bases, with 15 bases spanning the gap. CDR3 size: 14 residues. Germline assignment: CDR1 LGHNT and CDR2 FRNRAP.

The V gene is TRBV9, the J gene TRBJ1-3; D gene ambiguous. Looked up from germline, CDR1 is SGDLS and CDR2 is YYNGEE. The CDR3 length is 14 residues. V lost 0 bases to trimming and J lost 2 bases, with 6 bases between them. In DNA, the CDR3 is TGTGCCAGCAGCGTAGATGGGGCTGGAAACACCATATATTTT. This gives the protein CASSVDGAGNTIYF.

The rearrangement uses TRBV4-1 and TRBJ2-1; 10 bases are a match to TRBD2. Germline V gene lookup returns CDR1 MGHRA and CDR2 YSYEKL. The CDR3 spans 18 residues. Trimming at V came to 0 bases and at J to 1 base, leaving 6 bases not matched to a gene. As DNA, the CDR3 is TGCGCCAGCAGCCAAGATAGCCTAGCGGGGGTGTCCTACAATGAGCAGTTCTTC. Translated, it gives CASSQDSLAGVSYNEQFF.

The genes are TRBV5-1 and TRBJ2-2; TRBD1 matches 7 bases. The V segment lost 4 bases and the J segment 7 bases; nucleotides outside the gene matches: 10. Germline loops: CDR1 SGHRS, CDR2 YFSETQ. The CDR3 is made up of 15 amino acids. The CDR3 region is CASSTRTGRSGELFF. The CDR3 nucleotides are TGCGCCAGCAGCACCCGGACAGGTCGTAGCGGGGAGCTGTTTTTT.

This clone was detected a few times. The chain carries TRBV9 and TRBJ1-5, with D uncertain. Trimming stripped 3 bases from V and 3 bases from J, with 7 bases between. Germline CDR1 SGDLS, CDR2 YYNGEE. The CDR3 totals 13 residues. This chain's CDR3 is CASSGRDNQPQHF. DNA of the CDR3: TGTGCCAGCAGCGGACGGGACAATCAGCCCCAGCATTTT.

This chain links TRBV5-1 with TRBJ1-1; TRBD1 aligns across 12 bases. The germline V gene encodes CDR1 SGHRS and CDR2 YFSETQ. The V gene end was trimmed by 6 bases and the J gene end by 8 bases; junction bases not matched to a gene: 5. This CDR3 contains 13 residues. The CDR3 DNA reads TGCGCCAGCAAGGGACAGGGGGCTTTGGAAGCTTTCTTT. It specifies CASKGQGALEAFF.

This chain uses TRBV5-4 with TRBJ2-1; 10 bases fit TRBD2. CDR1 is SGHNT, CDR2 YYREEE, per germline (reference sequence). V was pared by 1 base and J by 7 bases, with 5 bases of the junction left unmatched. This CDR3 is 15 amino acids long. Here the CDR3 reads CASSLMSGGVNEQFF. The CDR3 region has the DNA TGTGCCAGCAGCTTGATGAGCGGGGGGGTTAATGAGCAGTTCTTC.

CDR3 DNA sequence: TGCGCCAGCAGCTTGTTCGGGAGGGGCGCCCCTAACGAGCAGTACTTC. It specifies CASSLFGRGAPNEQYF. The chain joins TRBV5-1 to TRBJ2-7, with TRBD2 identical over 8 bases. CDR3 length equals 16 residues. CDR1 and CDR2 (germline): SGHRS, YFSETQ. Trimming at V came to 1 base and at J to 5 bases, leaving 11 bases not matched to a gene.

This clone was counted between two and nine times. The CDR3 reads CASSLGTGSNQPQHF. DNA for the CDR3: TGCGCCAGCAGCTTGGGGACAGGATCAAATCAGCCCCAGCATTTT. This chain connects TRBV5-1 to TRBJ1-5; 7 bases map to TRBD1. Losses at the gene ends were 0 bases for V and 4 bases for J; bases not matched to a gene: 4. Germline V CDR1 and CDR2: SGHRS, YFSETQ. The CDR3 is made up of 15 amino acids.

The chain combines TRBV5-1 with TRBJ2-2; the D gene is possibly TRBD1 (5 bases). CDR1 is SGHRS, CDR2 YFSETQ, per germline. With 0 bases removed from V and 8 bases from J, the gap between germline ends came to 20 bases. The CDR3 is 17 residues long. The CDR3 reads CASSLVGLGRAPGELFF. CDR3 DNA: TGCGCCAGCAGCTTGGTTGGTTTGGGCAGGGCCCCGGGGGAGCTGTTTTTT.

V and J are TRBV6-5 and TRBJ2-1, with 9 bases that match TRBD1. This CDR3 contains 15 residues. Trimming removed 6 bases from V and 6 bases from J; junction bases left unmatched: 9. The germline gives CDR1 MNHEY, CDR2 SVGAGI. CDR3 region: CASSLDRGGANEQFF. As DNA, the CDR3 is TGTGCCAGCAGCTTAGACAGGGGGGGGGCCAATGAGCAGTTCTTC.

The CDR3 coding sequence is TGTGCCAGCAGCTTGCAAGGCCTAGCGTCCTACAATGAGCAGTTCTTC. Translation gives CASSLQGLASYNEQFF. The J gene is TRBJ2-1, the V gene TRBV7-3, with a weak D call TRBD2 (6 bases). The germline CDR1 and CDR2 sequences are SGHTA and FQGTGA. The CDR3 sequence is 16 residues long. Trimming took 3 bases from V and 1 from J, leaving 13 bases between them.

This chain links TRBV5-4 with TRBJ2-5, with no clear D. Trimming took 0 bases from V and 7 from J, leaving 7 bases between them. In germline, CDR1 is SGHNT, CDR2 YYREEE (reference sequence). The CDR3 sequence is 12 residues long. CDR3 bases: TGTGCCAGCAGCTTGGATTTTGGGACCCAGTACTTC. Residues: CASSLDFGTQYF. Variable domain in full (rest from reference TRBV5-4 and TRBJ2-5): ETGVTQSPTHLIKTRGQQVTLRCSSQSGHNTVSWYQQALGQGPQFIFQYYREEENGRGNFPPRFSGLQFPNYSSELNVNALELDDSALYLCASSLDFGTQYFGPGTRLLVL.

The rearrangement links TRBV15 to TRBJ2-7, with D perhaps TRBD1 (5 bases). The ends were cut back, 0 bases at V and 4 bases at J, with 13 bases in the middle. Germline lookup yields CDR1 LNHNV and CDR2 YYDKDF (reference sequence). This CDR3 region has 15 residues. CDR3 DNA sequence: TGTGCCACCAGCAGAGACAGGGCGTCTTCGTACGAGCAGTACTTC. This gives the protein CATSRDRASSYEQYF.

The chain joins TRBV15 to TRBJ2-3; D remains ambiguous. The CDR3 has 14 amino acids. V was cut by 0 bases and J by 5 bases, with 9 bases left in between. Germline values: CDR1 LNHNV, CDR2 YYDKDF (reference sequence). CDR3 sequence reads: CATSRDQVGDTQYF. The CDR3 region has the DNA TGTGCCACCAGCAGAGATCAAGTCGGAGATACGCAGTATTTT.

CDR3 residues: CASSSQGGHRYEQYF. The CDR3 DNA reads as TGTGCCAGCAGCTCCCAAGGAGGCCACCGCTACGAGCAGTACTTC. The rearrangement joins TRBV11-2 to TRBJ2-7, with TRBD2 as a possible D gene (5 bases). The CDR3 sequence is 15 residues long. CDR1 and CDR2 (germline): SGHAT, FQNNGV. Trimming removed 4 bases from V and 3 bases from J, with 16 bases in between. The whole variable domain, filled in from reference TRBV11-2 and TRBJ2-7, reads EAGVAQSPRYKIIEKRQSVAFWCNPISGHATLYWYQQILGQGPKLLIQFQNNGVVDDSQLPKDRFSAERLKGVDSTLKIQPAKLEDSAVYLCASSSQGGHRYEQYFGPGTRLTVT.

The DNA for the CDR3 is TGTGCCAGCTCACCGGTTCTTAATGAAAAACTGTTTTTT. Translated, it gives CASSPVLNEKLFF. The J gene is TRBJ1-4, the V gene TRBV18, with unresolved D. CDR1 is KGHSH and CDR2 is LQKENI in the germline V gene. Trimming removed 3 bases at V and 4 bases at J, with 6 bases between. The CDR3 totals 13 residues.

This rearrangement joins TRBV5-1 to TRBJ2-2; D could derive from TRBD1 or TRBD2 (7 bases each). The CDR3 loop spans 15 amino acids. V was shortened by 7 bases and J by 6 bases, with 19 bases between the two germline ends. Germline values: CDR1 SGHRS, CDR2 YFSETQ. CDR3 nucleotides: TGCGCCAGCTCCCGGGCAGGGGGGGTCCCCGGGGAGCTGTTTTTT. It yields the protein CASSRAGGVPGELFF.